What follows are 24 T cell receptor beta chains derived from one specimen sequenced in a study of blood T cell repertoires in COVID-19. Produced via immunoSEQ multiplex PCR; TCRdb's table is partial and in-frame only. Among about 68,000 clones listed, about nine tenths were seen once. Specimen: peripheral blood. The receptors were sampled from a man aged 50-59 years with COVID-19, enrolled during active disease.

CDR3 protein: CASSLNRDRVNEKLFF. For the CDR3, the DNA is TGCGCCAGCAGCCTCAACCGGGACAGGGTTAATGAAAAACTGTTTTTT. The chain employs TRBV5-1 and TRBJ1-4, with TRBD1 matching over 9 bases. CDR3 length: 16 residues. Per the germline V gene, CDR1 is SGHRS and CDR2 is YFSETQ. V lost 4 bases and J lost 4; bases outside the gene matches: 8.

The chain recombines TRBV27 with TRBJ1-5, with a weak D call TRBD1 (6 bases). CDR3 length equals 14 residues. Germline values: CDR1 MNHEY, CDR2 SMNVEV (reference sequence). Trimming shortened V by 2 bases and J by 5 bases, and 10 bases separated the two germline ends. For the CDR3, the DNA is TGTGCCAGCAGTTTACAGGGGTGGGATCAGCCCCAGCATTTT. Residues: CASSLQGWDQPQHF.

The chain couples TRBV5-1 to TRBJ2-1, with 7 bases aligning to TRBD2. Germline V gene data show CDR1 as SGHRS and CDR2 as YFSETQ. The J segment lost 0 bases and the V segment lost 0 bases, leaving 9 bases of the junction unmatched. This CDR3 comprises 18 residues. The CDR3 DNA sequence: TGCGCCAGCAGCTTGGCGGGAAGCGGGGCGAGCTCCTACAATGAGCAGTTCTTC. It translates to CASSLAGSGASSYNEQFF.

The chain joins TRBV7-8 to TRBJ2-7; 15 positions match TRBD2. With 5 bases clipped from V and 0 bases from J, the junction kept 5 bases outside the gene matches. From germline, CDR1 is SGHVS and CDR2 FQNEAQ. The CDR3 contains 17 residues. Written as DNA, the CDR3 is TGTGCCAGCAGCGTCGGACTAGCGGGGGGGAGCTCCTACGAGCAGTACTTC. Translating gives CASSVGLAGGSSYEQYF.

The chain joins TRBV4-1 to TRBJ1-2; D uncertain. Germline V gene data show CDR1 as MGHRA and CDR2 as YSYEKL. Trimming shortened V by 1 base and J by 4 bases, and 19 bases separated the two germline ends. The CDR3 totals 17 residues. The CDR3 DNA follows: TGCGCCAGCAGCCAAGGAGTTGGACGGGGTCCCAGCTATGGCTACACCTTC. This sequence encodes CASSQGVGRGPSYGYTF.

The chain carries TRBV27 and TRBJ2-1; 8 bases are shared with TRBD2. This CDR3 is built from 18 residues. The germline V gene encodes CDR1 MNHEY and CDR2 SMNVEV (reference sequence). V dropped 4 bases and J dropped 4; count of bases not matched to a gene: 15. CDR3 residues: CASSYVRAGVLKYNEQFF. The CDR3 DNA follows: TGTGCCAGCAGTTACGTTCGAGCGGGAGTCCTTAAATACAATGAGCAGTTCTTC.

The gene calls are TRBV6-2 or TRBV6-3 and TRBJ2-7; 8 bases match TRBD2. The CDR3 is made up of 18 amino acids. Per the germline V gene, CDR1 is MNHEY and CDR2 is SVGEGT. The trim removed 0 bases at V and 1 base at J, leaving 11 bases unmatched. This CDR3 is CASSYSGLAGSVSYEQYF. Written as DNA, the CDR3 is TGTGCCAGCAGTTACTCAGGGCTAGCGGGCTCCGTGTCCTACGAGCAGTACTTC.

This clone occurred once. The chain links TRBV2 to TRBJ2-7; 11 bases agree with TRBD1. The germline V gene encodes CDR1 SNHLY and CDR2 FYNNEI. The ends lost 10 bases at V and 1 base at J; junction bases unmatched: 3. CDR3 length: 13 residues. The CDR3 coding sequence is TGTGCCACTGGACAGGGGGCTTCCTACGAGCAGTACTTC. It is translated as CATGQGASYEQYF.

The gene calls are TRBV13 and TRBJ1-2; 11 bases align to TRBD1. Germline V gene lookup returns CDR1 PRHDT and CDR2 FYEKMQ (reference sequence). V was pared by 5 bases and J by 7 bases, with 9 bases of the junction left unmatched. The CDR3 contains 15 residues. CDR3 sequence: CASSLRTGGGLGYTF. The CDR3 DNA is TGTGCCAGCAGCCTTCGGACAGGGGGCGGTCTTGGCTACACCTTC. Looking up the rest from reference TRBV13 and TRBJ1-2 gives the full variable domain: AAGVIQSPRHLIKEKRETATLKCYPIPRHDTVYWYQQGPGQDPQFLISFYEKMQSDKGSIPDRFSAQQFSDYHSELNMSSLELGDSALYFCASSLRTGGGLGYTFGSGTRLTVV.

The chain is built from TRBV28 and TRBJ1-2; 8 nucleotides align to TRBD1. The germline V gene encodes CDR1 MDHEN and CDR2 SYDVKM. This CDR3 region has 14 residues. V gave up 6 bases and J gave up 4 bases; unmatched junction bases: 7. The CDR3 is CASRPGGESYGYTF. The CDR3 DNA reads as TGTGCCAGCAGACCAGGGGGCGAGAGCTATGGCTACACCTTC.

The chain has TRBV2 and TRBJ1-1, with TRBD1 identical over 8 bases. J was trimmed by 1 base and V by 5 bases; bases with no gene match: 6. Germline V gene sequence: CDR1 SNHLY, CDR2 FYNNEI. The CDR3 is 15 residues long. The CDR3 here is CASSSRQGPNTEAFF. CDR3 DNA: TGTGCCAGCAGTTCAAGACAGGGGCCGAACACTGAAGCTTTCTTT.

V usage is TRBV28 and J usage is TRBJ1-2, with unresolved D. Germline V gene data show CDR1 as MDHEN and CDR2 as SYDVKM. The CDR3 length is 12 residues. V lost 8 bases, J lost 2 bases, and 9 bases lay in between. For the CDR3, the DNA is TGTGCCAGCGTCACTCCGAACTATGGCTACACCTTC. Its protein is CASVTPNYGYTF.

V is TRBV3-1 (or the pseudogene TRBV3-2) and J is TRBJ2-5, with D perhaps TRBD1 (6 bases). Germline-derived CDR1 and CDR2 are LGHDT and YNNKEL (reference sequence). Trimming left V 4 bases short and J 9 bases short, with 9 bases between. CDR3 size: 11 residues. CDR3: CASSRQASQYF. DNA of the CDR3: TGTGCCAGCAGCCGACAGGCCTCCCAGTACTTC.

This clone was counted once. This chain joins TRBV5-5 and TRBJ1-4; D gene ambiguous. The V end was cut by 2 bases, the J end by 6 bases, with 11 bases between. The CDR3 has 14 residues. CDR1 SGHKS and CDR2 YYEKEE come from the germline V gene (reference sequence). CDR3 sequence reads: CASSFGSGYEKLFF. The CDR3 nucleotides are TGTGCCAGCAGCTTTGGCTCCGGGTATGAAAAACTGTTTTTT.

The sample holds one count of this clone. The chain uses TRBV10-3 and TRBJ2-2; TRBD1 matches 10 bases. This CDR3 is built from 15 residues. With 10 bases clipped from V and 6 bases from J, the junction kept 11 bases outside the gene matches. Germline-derived CDR1 and CDR2 are ENHRY and SYGVKD. This CDR3 is CATTRDRGTAGELFF. CDR3 nucleotide sequence: TGTGCCACAACCCGGGACAGGGGAACGGCCGGGGAGCTGTTTTTT.

The genes are TRBV19 and TRBJ1-2, with D possibly TRBD1 on 5 matching bases. The V and J ends lost 8 bases and 4 bases respectively, with 14 bases between them. The CDR3 is 13 amino acids. Germline values: CDR1 LNHDA, CDR2 SQIVND (reference sequence). The CDR3 nucleotides are TGTGCCAGTTCCCAGGGCTTGAGCTATGGCTACACCTTC. Its translation is CASSQGLSYGYTF.

CDR3 sequence: CASSLDRGGSGETQYF. CDR3 coding DNA: TGTGCCAGCAGTTTAGATAGGGGGGGCTCAGGGGAGACCCAGTACTTC. The chain couples TRBV28 to TRBJ2-5, with D maybe TRBD2 (7 bases). The CDR3 spans 16 residues. The V gene's germline CDR1 is MDHEN and CDR2 SYDVKM. V was shortened by 2 bases and J by 5 bases, with 18 bases between the two germline ends. Filled out from reference TRBV28 and TRBJ2-5, the complete variable domain reads DVKVTQSSRYLVKRTGEKVFLECVQDMDHENMFWYRQDPGLGLRLIYFSYDVKMKEKGDIPEGYSVSREKKERFSLILESASTNQTSMYLCASSLDRGGSGETQYFGPGTRLLVL.

The genes are TRBV2 and TRBJ2-3; no firm D call. V was cut by 7 bases and J by 0 bases, with 8 bases left in between. The CDR3 is 13 amino acids. Germline V gene data show CDR1 as SNHLY and CDR2 as FYNNEI. Written as DNA, the CDR3 is TGTGCCAGCACCGCGTATAGCACAGATACGCAGTATTTT. It yields the protein CASTAYSTDTQYF.

J is TRBJ2-1 and V is TRBV6-5; D is perhaps TRBD2 (5 bases). Trimming shortened V by 2 bases and J by 5 bases, and 13 bases separated the two germline ends. Germline V lookup: CDR1 MNHEY, CDR2 SVGAGI. CDR3 size: 15 residues. The CDR3 here is CASSYASSRDNEQFF. The CDR3 bases are TGTGCCAGCAGTTACGCGTCTAGCCGAGACAATGAGCAGTTCTTC.

The chain uses TRBV19 and TRBJ2-6, with 7 bases that match TRBD2. The trim removed 4 bases at V and 0 bases at J, leaving 6 bases unmatched. CDR3 length: 17 residues. Germline values: CDR1 LNHDA, CDR2 SQIVND (reference sequence). CDR3 protein: CASSRLGRDSGANVLTF. In nucleotides, the CDR3 is TGTGCCAGTAGTAGGCTGGGGAGGGACTCTGGGGCCAACGTCCTGACTTTC.

This sequence joins TRBV24-1 and TRBJ1-1, with D uncertain. This CDR3 has 11 residues. V was cut by 6 bases and J by 3 bases, with 4 bases left in between. Germline CDR1 KGHDR, CDR2 SFDVKD. CDR3 nucleotide sequence: TGTGCCACCAGTCAGGACACTGAAGCTTTCTTT. It is translated as CATSQDTEAFF.

The chain uses TRBV9 and TRBJ1-1; D unresolved. The CDR3 spans 13 residues. Germline-derived CDR1 and CDR2 are SGDLS and YYNGEE. The V end was cut by 1 base, the J end by 8 bases, with 12 bases between. This CDR3 reads CASSVYQNTEAFF. DNA for the CDR3: TGTGCCAGCAGCGTATATCAGAATACGGAAGCTTTCTTT.

The V call is TRBV19, the J call TRBJ2-1; D perhaps matches TRBD2 (5 bases). The CDR3 loop spans 15 amino acids. The germline V and J ends were trimmed by 7 bases and 3 bases, with 16 bases remaining between them. The germline gives CDR1 LNHDA, CDR2 SQIVND (reference sequence). CDR3 sequence: CASTDPSLNYNEQFF. The CDR3 DNA reads as TGTGCCAGTACCGACCCTAGCCTGAACTACAATGAGCAGTTCTTC. Full variable domain (remainder filled in from reference TRBV19 and TRBJ2-1): DGGITQSPKYLFRKEGQNVTLSCEQNLNHDAMYWYRQDPGQGLRLIYYSQIVNDFQKGDIAEGYSVSREKKESFPLTVTSAQKNPTAFYLCASTDPSLNYNEQFFGPGTRLTVL.

The CDR3 region is CAISLAGEQETQYF. For the CDR3, the DNA is TGTGCCATCAGCCTAGCGGGCGAACAAGAGACCCAGTACTTC. V and J are TRBV10-3 and TRBJ2-5, with 8 bases fitting TRBD2. The CDR3 totals 14 residues. Trimming removed 6 bases from V and 2 bases from J; junction bases left unmatched: 5. CDR1 and CDR2 from the germline V gene are ENHRY and SYGVKD.